This TCR beta chain was profiled in a study of cytomegalovirus exposure and HLA in healthy donors. Study-wide results and caveats: In an earlier analysis, about 87% or about 30%: the productive usage of most TCR beta V segments. Immune exposure was documented only through CMV serostatus. A later analysis found most CMV-associated TCR beta chains apparently HLA-restricted.

Germline V gene sequence: CDR1 LNHDA, CDR2 SQIVND (reference sequence). CDR3 length: 13 amino acids. Trimming stripped 6 bases from V and 0 bases from J, with 9 bases between. The donors (healthy individuals) were bone marrow donors. 60 Vbeta and 13 Jbeta primers were used in PCR. Assay: immunoSEQ multiplex PCR; the TCRdb copy retains only in-frame clones and omits some. Among 120,000 or so clones listed, 77% were seen once. Remarks on this clone: Its matching antigen is unknown.

This chain uses TRBV19 with TRBJ2-7, with D uncertain. The source of this sequence is a human donor in good health. Material: PBMCs. The CDR3 is CASRPTGSYEQYF. CDR3 DNA: TGTGCCAGTAGACCCACTGGCTCCTACGAGCAGTACTTC.